The T cell receptor beta chain described here comes from a study of a mutant IDH1 vaccine in newly diagnosed glioma. Study summary: Patients received eight vaccinations in weeks 1, 3, 5, 7, 11, 15, 19, 23. Commencement of vaccination occurred 4-6 weeks following radiotherapy alone, or concurrently with temozolomide cycles. Therapy received beforehand was radiotherapy, temozolomide, or both, with most patients given both. Treated patients, roughly 60% male and about 38% female, averaged about 40 years of age.

This clone was observed a single time. Its antigen is currently unknown. TCRdb's table, derived via immunoSEQ multiplex PCR, lists solely in-frame clones and lacks some. The top ten hold 5% to 6% of the sample, which has roughly 38,000 clones, around 74% seen once. The CDR3 has 11 amino acids. In germline, CDR1 is ENHRY, CDR2 SYGVKD. Trimming removed 6 bases from V and 4 bases from J, with 6 bases in between. Stated time point: week 23, last vaccination. Topical imiquimod accompanied each vaccine dose, which consisted of 300 ug of mutant IDH1 20-mer peptide. The specimen was PBMCs, collected from a glioma patient whose treatment included an IDH1 peptide vaccine. The TCR comes from a man in his forties or fifties with glioma. V usage is TRBV10-3 and J usage is TRBJ2-5; D remains unclear. The CDR3 loop reads CAIRSVETQYF. The DNA for the CDR3 is TGTGCCATCAGATCCGTAGAGACCCAGTACTTC.